This passage covers 27 T cell receptor beta chains from one sample sequenced in a study of blood T cell repertoires in COVID-19. Assay: immunoSEQ multiplex PCR; the TCRdb copy retains only in-frame clones and omits some. The table records about 100,000 clones, approximately 92% of them present only once. Sequencing was performed on peripheral blood. The source of these receptors is a man over 45 with active COVID-19.

This clone was observed a handful of times. This chain joins TRBV5-1 and TRBJ1-1, with 9 bases fitting TRBD1. CDR1 and CDR2 (germline): SGHRS, YFSETQ. J was trimmed by 3 bases and V by 0 bases; bases with no gene match: 3. This CDR3 is built from 15 residues. The CDR3: CASSLGDRGYTEAFF. The CDR3 DNA follows: TGCGCCAGCAGCTTGGGCGACAGGGGGTACACTGAAGCTTTCTTT.

The rearrangement joins TRBV18 to TRBJ2-3; 10 bases are a match to TRBD2. The V gene's germline CDR1 is KGHSH and CDR2 LQKENI. This CDR3 contains 15 residues. V lost 3 bases and J lost 4; bases outside the gene matches: 4. The CDR3 coding sequence is TGTGCCAGCTCACCCGTTCTAGCGGGAGCAGATACGCAGTATTTT. This sequence encodes CASSPVLAGADTQYF.

The gene calls are TRBV5-4 and TRBJ1-1; D unresolved. Germline V gene data show CDR1 as SGHNT and CDR2 as YYREEE (reference sequence). The germline V and J ends were trimmed by 0 bases and 10 bases, with 13 bases remaining between them. The CDR3 totals 13 residues. This CDR3 reads CASSLAITGRAFF. DNA for the CDR3: TGTGCCAGCAGCTTGGCCATTACGGGGAGAGCTTTCTTT.

Here the CDR3 reads CASSQDGRGFYEQYF. The CDR3 DNA follows: TGTGCCAGCAGCCAAGACGGCAGGGGGTTCTACGAGCAGTACTTC. The chain links TRBV3-1 (or the pseudogene TRBV3-2) to TRBJ2-7, with 7 positions matching TRBD1. The ends lost 0 bases at V and 3 bases at J; junction bases unmatched: 5. CDR3 length: 15 amino acids. Germline V gene lookup returns CDR1 LGHDT and CDR2 YNNKEL (reference sequence).

This sequence joins TRBV28 and TRBJ1-5; D is possibly TRBD1 (5 bases). In germline, CDR1 is MDHEN, CDR2 SYDVKM. The CDR3 is made up of 16 amino acids. V lost 3 bases, J lost 0 bases, and 12 bases lay in between. CDR3 bases: TGTGCCAGCAGTTTCTTAGACAGAGATAGCAATCAGCCCCAGCATTTT. This translates into CASSFLDRDSNQPQHF.

The chain recombines TRBV5-6 with TRBJ2-7, with D maybe TRBD2 (5 bases). CDR1 SGHDT and CDR2 YYEEEE come from the germline V gene. The CDR3 is 16 amino acids. V shed 4 bases and J shed 0 bases, with 17 bases lying between them. The CDR3 region is CASSATLRASSYEQYF. Written as DNA, the CDR3 is TGTGCCAGCAGCGCCACTTTGCGGGCAAGCTCCTACGAGCAGTACTTC. The whole variable domain, remainder taken from reference TRBV5-6 and TRBJ2-7, is DAGVTQSPTHLIKTRGQQVTLRCSPKSGHDTVSWYQQALGQGPQFIFQYYEEEERQRGNFPDRFSGHQFPNYSSELNVNALLLGDSALYLCASSATLRASSYEQYFGPGTRLTVT.

This chain uses TRBV24-1 with TRBJ1-1, with D perhaps matching TRBD1 (5 bases). The length of the CDR3 is 12 residues. Per germline, CDR1 KGHDR and CDR2 SFDVKD. V shed 7 bases and J shed 4 bases, with 9 bases lying between them. CDR3 DNA: TGTGCCACCAGGGGGCCAGGCACTGAAGCTTTCTTT. Its protein product is CATRGPGTEAFF.

V and J are TRBV7-6 and TRBJ2-1, with 10 bases that match TRBD2. The CDR3 totals 15 residues. Germline lookup yields CDR1 SGHVS and CDR2 FNYEAQ. The ends lost 4 bases at V and 7 bases at J; junction bases unmatched: 7. CDR3 in DNA: TGTGCCAGCAGCTATACTAGCGGGGCGGAGAATGAGCAGTTCTTC. Encoded protein: CASSYTSGAENEQFF.

This sequence joins TRBV19 and TRBJ2-1; 11 positions agree with TRBD2. Germline trimming cut 1 base from V and 2 bases from J; bases unmatched to any gene: 10. The CDR3 consists of 19 residues. Germline V gene lookup returns CDR1 LNHDA and CDR2 SQIVND (reference sequence). CDR3 loop: CASSIVSTSGSSTYNEQFF. The CDR3 DNA sequence: TGTGCCAGTAGTATAGTAAGCACTAGCGGGAGCTCCACCTACAATGAGCAGTTCTTC. Together with reference TRBV19 and TRBJ2-1, the CDR3 gives the full variable domain: DGGITQSPKYLFRKEGQNVTLSCEQNLNHDAMYWYRQDPGQGLRLIYYSQIVNDFQKGDIAEGYSVSREKKESFPLTVTSAQKNPTAFYLCASSIVSTSGSSTYNEQFFGPGTRLTVL.

This chain uses TRBV21-1 with TRBJ2-1; the DNA was not used to check the table's D call, TRBD2. TRBV21-1 is noted as a pseudogene. This CDR3 contains 15 residues. The CDR3 DNA follows: TGTGCCAGCAGCAAAATAGCGGGCTCCTACAATGAGCAGTTCTTC. Its translation is CASSKIAGSYNEQFF.

The chain links TRBV12-3 or TRBV12-4 to TRBJ1-1; tentatively, D is TRBD1 (5 bases). The CDR3 runs 12 residues. V lost 5 bases and J lost 4, with 8 bases in between. The CDR3 protein is CASSGGTTEAFF. Here the CDR3 DNA reads TGTGCCAGCAGTGGGGGGACCACTGAAGCTTTCTTT.

The chain links TRBV5-5 to TRBJ2-5; 8 nucleotides agree with TRBD2. Germline CDR1 is SGHKS and CDR2 is YYEKEE (reference sequence). The CDR3 totals 16 residues. The trim removed 1 base at V and 1 base at J, leaving 6 bases unmatched. The CDR3 DNA sequence: TGTGCCAGCAGCTTGTGGAGTAGCGGGATCCAAGAGACCCAGTACTTC. The encoded protein is CASSLWSSGIQETQYF.

This sequence joins TRBV24-1 and TRBJ2-6; 10 bases are shared with TRBD1. The V gene's germline CDR1 is KGHDR and CDR2 SFDVKD. The CDR3 is 19 residues long. After removal of 3 bases from V and 2 bases from J, the junction contained 9 bases not matched to a gene. The CDR3 sequence: CATSDTPGQGTPGANVLTF. DNA for the CDR3: TGTGCCACCAGTGATACCCCGGGACAGGGGACGCCTGGGGCCAACGTCCTGACTTTC.

This clone was seen once. In nucleotides, the CDR3 is TGTGCCAGCAGTAGACAGGGGGTGGGAGGGGAGCTGTTTTTT. It is translated as CASSRQGVGGELFF. This chain connects TRBV6-6 to TRBJ2-2; 9 nucleotides line up with TRBD1. In germline, CDR1 is MNHNY, CDR2 SVGAGI (reference sequence). This CDR3 contains 14 residues. Trimming at V came to 5 bases and at J to 8 bases, leaving 6 bases not matched to a gene.

The chain employs TRBV19 and TRBJ2-6; D not resolved. Trimming took 8 bases from V and 0 from J, leaving 14 bases between them. CDR1 and CDR2 from the germline V gene are LNHDA and SQIVND (reference sequence). The CDR3 has 16 amino acids. Here the CDR3 DNA reads TGTGCCAGTGATAAGAGTTTCACCTCTGGGGCCAACGTCCTGACTTTC. It is translated as CASDKSFTSGANVLTF. Drawing the rest from reference TRBV19 and TRBJ2-6, the complete variable domain is DGGITQSPKYLFRKEGQNVTLSCEQNLNHDAMYWYRQDPGQGLRLIYYSQIVNDFQKGDIAEGYSVSREKKESFPLTVTSAQKNPTAFYLCASDKSFTSGANVLTFGAGSRLTVL.

This chain links TRBV5-1 with TRBJ1-2; D remains ambiguous. CDR1 and CDR2 from the germline V gene are SGHRS and YFSETQ. Trimming cost V 0 bases and J 5 bases, with 5 bases left between them. This CDR3 is built from 12 residues. The CDR3 DNA reads as TGCGCCAGCAGCTTGGCCGGGTATGGCTACACCTTC. Residues: CASSLAGYGYTF. Complete variable domain (other parts from reference TRBV5-1 and TRBJ1-2): KAGVTQTPRYLIKTRGQQVTLSCSPISGHRSVSWYQQTPGQGLQFLFEYFSETQRNKGNFPGRFSGRQFSNSRSEMNVSTLELGDSALYLCASSLAGYGYTFGSGTRLTVV.

In DNA form, the CDR3 reads TGTGCCAGCAGCCAAGAAGCGGTGCAAACAGGAAACACCATATATTTT. Protein: CASSQEAVQTGNTIYF. This chain joins TRBV14 and TRBJ1-3; D is ambiguous. This CDR3 spans 16 amino acids. Between the trimmed V and J ends, which lost 0 bases and 4 bases, there was a span of 13 bases. CDR1 and CDR2 from the germline V gene are SGHDN and FVKESK.

The rearrangement joins TRBV30 to TRBJ2-5; a weak D match, TRBD1 (6 bases). The CDR3 consists of 12 residues. V was clipped by 6 bases and J by 2 bases, with 10 bases between them. In germline, CDR1 is GTSNPN, CDR2 SVGIG (reference sequence). CDR3 sequence (DNA): TGTGCCTGTACGGGACAACAAGAGACCCAGTACTTC. Amino acids: CACTGQQETQYF.

The table lists this clone with a count of one. V gene TRBV24-1 combines with J gene TRBJ2-7; 10 positions match TRBD2. This CDR3 has 19 residues. Germline V gene lookup returns CDR1 KGHDR and CDR2 SFDVKD. Germline trimming cut 3 bases from V and 6 bases from J; bases unmatched to any gene: 19. CDR3 sequence reads: CATSDPSTSSGRGRGEQYF. The CDR3, as DNA: TGTGCCACCAGTGATCCTTCGACTTCTAGCGGGAGAGGCAGAGGCGAGCAGTACTTC.

This clone was detected once. The chain uses TRBV5-1 and TRBJ1-3; D might be TRBD1 (5 bases). This CDR3 comprises 15 residues. From germline, CDR1 is SGHRS and CDR2 YFSETQ. Deletions cut 4 bases from V and 4 bases from J, with 15 bases between. This CDR3 is CASSRQMGKGNTIYF. CDR3 nucleotides: TGCGCCAGCAGCCGACAGATGGGGAAGGGAAACACCATATATTTT.

J is TRBJ2-7 and V is TRBV18; the D gene is possibly TRBD1 (5 bases). This CDR3 region has 15 residues. The germline CDR1 and CDR2 sequences are KGHSH and LQKENI. V was cut by 3 bases and J by 2 bases, with 14 bases left in between. DNA of the CDR3: TGTGCCAGCTCACCGAATCAGGGTAGCCCCTACGAGCAGTACTTC. The encoded protein is CASSPNQGSPYEQYF. The full variable domain, completed using reference TRBV18 and TRBJ2-7, is NAGVMQNPRHLVRRRGQEARLRCSPMKGHSHVYWYRQLPEEGLKFMVYLQKENIIDESGMPKERFSAEFPKEGPSILRIQQVVRGDSAAYFCASSPNQGSPYEQYFGPGTRLTVT.

The chain uses TRBV12-3 or TRBV12-4 and TRBJ2-1, with a tentative D call TRBD1 (6 bases). This CDR3 comprises 12 residues. Between the trimmed V and J ends, which lost 2 bases and 7 bases, there was a span of 6 bases. In DNA, the CDR3 is TGTGCCAGCAGTTTACAGGGGAATGAGCAGTTCTTC. This encodes CASSLQGNEQFF.

This sequence joins TRBV30 and TRBJ1-5, with TRBD1 matching 8 bases. Germline V gene lookup returns CDR1 GTSNPN and CDR2 SVGIG (reference sequence). With 2 bases clipped from V and 6 bases from J, the junction kept 6 bases outside the gene matches. The CDR3 contains 14 residues. Here the CDR3 DNA reads TGTGCCTGGAGTTTAGGGCAGGGGGCTCAGCCCCAGCATTTT. Translating it yields CAWSLGQGAQPQHF.

This sequence joins TRBV5-7 and TRBJ1-5; 7 positions agree with TRBD1. TRBV5-7 is treated as an ORF (open reading frame) with a function not yet certain. Unmatched junction bases numbered 5, after V lost 4 bases and J lost 7 bases. The CDR3 is 13 residues long. The DNA for the CDR3 is TGTGCCAGCAGCGACCAGGGGGACCAGCCCCAGCATTTT. It yields the protein CASSDQGDQPQHF.

Worth noting for this clone: The same CDR3 arises from other DNA sequences in this sample as well. The J gene is TRBJ1-2, the V gene TRBV28; the D gene is possibly TRBD1 (5 bases). There are 12 residues in the CDR3. The V end lost 3 bases, the J end lost 4 bases, and 6 bases lay between the germline ends. CDR1 is MDHEN and CDR2 is SYDVKM in the germline V gene. For the CDR3, the DNA is TGTGCCAGCAGTTTGCAGGGCTATGGCTACACCTTC. Protein: CASSLQGYGYTF.

A single count supports this clone. The chain joins TRBV5-1 to TRBJ1-4, with 8 bases lining up with TRBD1. Germline CDR1 is SGHRS and CDR2 is YFSETQ. The CDR3 covers 16 residues. The ends lost 4 bases at V and 2 bases at J; junction bases unmatched: 7. The DNA of the CDR3 is TGCGCCAGCAGCAAGGACAGGGATGCGACTAATGAAAAACTGTTTTTT. Translation gives CASSKDRDATNEKLFF.

This clone occurred a few times. The chain couples TRBV20-1 to TRBJ2-7; tentatively, D is TRBD1 (5 bases). Trimming left V 3 bases short and J 2 bases short, with 11 bases between. CDR1 and CDR2 (germline): DFQATT, SNEGSKA (reference sequence). The CDR3 totals 13 residues. The CDR3 here is CSASPGQTYEQYF. In DNA, the CDR3 is TGCAGTGCTAGTCCTGGACAAACCTACGAGCAGTACTTC.